This T cell receptor (beta chain) is drawn from a study of glioma-infiltrating T cells. Study conclusions and caveats: CDR3 overlap between tissue and blood was very small. Non-neoplastic patients had below-expected tissue-blood divergence, while all gliomas exceeded expectation.

TCR alpha and beta CDR3 regions were amplified from RNA using iRepertoire nested multiplex PCR. Input was roughly 95-450 ng of tissue mRNA or PBMC total RNA. One entry per CDR3 protein results from TCRdb running MiXCR on the multiplex PCR reads. The table has 93,000 or so distinct CDR3 sequences, about 30% seen once; the top ten hold about 40%. This clonotype has at least ten counts. The target antigen is unknown. CDR1 and CDR2 (germline): SGHTA, FQGNSA. The CDR3 sequence is 17 residues long. Unmatched junction bases numbered 15, after V lost 3 bases and J lost 8 bases. The source is a human donor with low-grade glioma or glioblastoma, undergoing nonglioma brain surgery, or in good health (not recorded which). Material for sequencing was glioma tissue, nonneoplastic brain tissue, or PBMCs (not recorded which). This chain uses TRBV7-2 with TRBJ1-3; 8 bases line up with TRBD1. The CDR3 nucleotides read TGTGCCAGCAGCTTGTCCGGGACAGGAACTGCCGAGGACACCATATATTTT. Translation: CASSLSGTGTAEDTIYF.